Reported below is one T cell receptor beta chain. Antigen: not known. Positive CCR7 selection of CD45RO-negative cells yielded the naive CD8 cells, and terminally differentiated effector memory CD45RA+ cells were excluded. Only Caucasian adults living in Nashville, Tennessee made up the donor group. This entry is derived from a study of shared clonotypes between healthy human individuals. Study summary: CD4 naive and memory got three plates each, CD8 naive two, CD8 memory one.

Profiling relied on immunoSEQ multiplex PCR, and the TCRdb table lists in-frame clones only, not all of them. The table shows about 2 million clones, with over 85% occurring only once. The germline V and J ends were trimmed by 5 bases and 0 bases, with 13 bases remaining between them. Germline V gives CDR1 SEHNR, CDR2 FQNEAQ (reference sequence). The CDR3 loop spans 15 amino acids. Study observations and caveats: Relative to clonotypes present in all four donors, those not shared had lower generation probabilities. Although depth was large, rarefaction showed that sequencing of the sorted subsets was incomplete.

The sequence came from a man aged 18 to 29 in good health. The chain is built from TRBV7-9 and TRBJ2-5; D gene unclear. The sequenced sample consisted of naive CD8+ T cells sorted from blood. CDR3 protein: CASSPARADQETQYF. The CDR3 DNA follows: TGTGCCAGCAGCCCCGCCCGAGCAGACCAAGAGACCCAGTACTTC.